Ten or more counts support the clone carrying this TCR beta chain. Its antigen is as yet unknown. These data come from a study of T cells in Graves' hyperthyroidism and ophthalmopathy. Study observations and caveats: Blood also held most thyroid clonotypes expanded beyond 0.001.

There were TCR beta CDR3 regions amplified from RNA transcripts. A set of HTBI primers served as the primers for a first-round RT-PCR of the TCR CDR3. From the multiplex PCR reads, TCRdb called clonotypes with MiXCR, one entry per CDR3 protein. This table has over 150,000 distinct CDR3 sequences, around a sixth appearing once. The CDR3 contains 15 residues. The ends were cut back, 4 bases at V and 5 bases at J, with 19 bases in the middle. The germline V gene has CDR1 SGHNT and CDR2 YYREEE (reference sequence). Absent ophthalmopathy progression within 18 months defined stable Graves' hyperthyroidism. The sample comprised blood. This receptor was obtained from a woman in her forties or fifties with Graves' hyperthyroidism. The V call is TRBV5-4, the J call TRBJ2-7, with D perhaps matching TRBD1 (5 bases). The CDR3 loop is CASSPQGLSNDEQYF. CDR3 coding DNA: TGTGCCAGCAGCCCCCAGGGCCTCTCGAACGACGAGCAGTACTTC.